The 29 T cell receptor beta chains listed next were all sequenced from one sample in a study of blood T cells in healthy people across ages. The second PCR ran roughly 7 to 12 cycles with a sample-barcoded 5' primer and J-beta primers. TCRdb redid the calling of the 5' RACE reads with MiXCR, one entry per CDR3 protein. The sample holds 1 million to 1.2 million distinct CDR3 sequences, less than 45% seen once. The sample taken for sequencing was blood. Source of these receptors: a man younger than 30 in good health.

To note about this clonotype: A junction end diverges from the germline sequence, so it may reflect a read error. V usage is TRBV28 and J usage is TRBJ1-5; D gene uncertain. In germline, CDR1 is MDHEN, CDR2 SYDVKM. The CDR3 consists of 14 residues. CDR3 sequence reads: CASSLYSSDQPQHF. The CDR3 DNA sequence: TGTGCCAGCAGTTTATATAGTAGCGATCAGCCCCAGCATTTT.

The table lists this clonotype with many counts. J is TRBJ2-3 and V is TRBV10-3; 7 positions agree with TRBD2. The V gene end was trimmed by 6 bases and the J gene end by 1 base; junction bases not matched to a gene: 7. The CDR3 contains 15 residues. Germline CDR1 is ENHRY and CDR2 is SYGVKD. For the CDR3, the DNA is TGTGCCATCAGCGAGCCCCTAGCGGGCACAGATACGCAGTATTTT. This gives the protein CAISEPLAGTDTQYF.

CDR3 loop: CASSVDRIRYNSPLHF. The CDR3 DNA follows: TGTGCCAGCAGTGTCGACAGGATTCGCTATAATTCACCCCTCCACTTT. V and J are TRBV2 and TRBJ1-6; a weak D match, TRBD1 (6 bases). Trimming removed 4 bases from V and 3 bases from J, with 13 bases in between. The CDR3 runs to 16 residues. Germline CDR1 and CDR2: SNHLY and FYNNEI. The full variable domain, its missing parts supplied by reference TRBV2 and TRBJ1-6, is EPEVTQTPSHQVTQMGQEVILRCVPISNHLYFYWYRQILGQKVEFLVSFYNNEISEKSEIFDDQFSVERPDGSNFTLKIRSTKLEDSAMYFCASSVDRIRYNSPLHFGNGTRLTVT.

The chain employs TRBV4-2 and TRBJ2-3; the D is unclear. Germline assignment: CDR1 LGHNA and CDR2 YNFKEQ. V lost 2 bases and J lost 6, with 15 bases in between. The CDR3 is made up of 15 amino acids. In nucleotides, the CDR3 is TGTGCCAGCAGCCAACTTAACCGGGCGGTGGATACGCAGTATTTT. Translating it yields CASSQLNRAVDTQYF.

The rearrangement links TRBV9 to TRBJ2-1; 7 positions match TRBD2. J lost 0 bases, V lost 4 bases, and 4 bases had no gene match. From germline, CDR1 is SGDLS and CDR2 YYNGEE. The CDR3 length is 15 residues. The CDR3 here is CASSQSGASYNEQFF. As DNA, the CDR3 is TGTGCCAGCAGCCAAAGCGGGGCCTCCTACAATGAGCAGTTCTTC.

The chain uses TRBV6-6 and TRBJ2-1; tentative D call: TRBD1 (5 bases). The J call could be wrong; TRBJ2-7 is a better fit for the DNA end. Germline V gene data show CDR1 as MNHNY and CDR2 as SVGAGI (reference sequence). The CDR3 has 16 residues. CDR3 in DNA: TGTGCCAGCAGTGTAACCAGGGCCCGCTCCCACAATGAGCAGTACTTC. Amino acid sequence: CASSVTRARSHNEQYF.

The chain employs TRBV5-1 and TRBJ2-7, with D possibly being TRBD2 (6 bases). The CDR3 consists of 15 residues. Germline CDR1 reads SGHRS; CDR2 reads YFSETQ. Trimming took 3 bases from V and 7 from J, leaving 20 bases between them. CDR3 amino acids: CASSSGLMESEEQYF. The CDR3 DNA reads TGCGCCAGCAGCTCGGGACTGATGGAATCAGAGGAGCAGTACTTC.

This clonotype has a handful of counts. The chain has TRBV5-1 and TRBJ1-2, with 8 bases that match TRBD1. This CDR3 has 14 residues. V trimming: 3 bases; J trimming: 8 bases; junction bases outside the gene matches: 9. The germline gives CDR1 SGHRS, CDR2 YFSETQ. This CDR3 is CASSSFGQGKGYTF. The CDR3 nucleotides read TGCGCCAGCAGCTCCTTCGGACAGGGTAAAGGCTACACCTTC. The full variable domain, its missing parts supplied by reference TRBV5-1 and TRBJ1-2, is KAGVTQTPRYLIKTRGQQVTLSCSPISGHRSVSWYQQTPGQGLQFLFEYFSETQRNKGNFPGRFSGRQFSNSRSEMNVSTLELGDSALYLCASSSFGQGKGYTFGSGTRLTVV.

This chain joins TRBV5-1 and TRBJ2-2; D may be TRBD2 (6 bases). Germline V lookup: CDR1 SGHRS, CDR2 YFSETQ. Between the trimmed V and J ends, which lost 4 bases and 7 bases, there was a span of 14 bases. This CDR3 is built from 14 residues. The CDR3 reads CASSTDPRGGELFF. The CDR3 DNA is TGCGCCAGCAGCACGGACCCGCGGGGCGGGGAGCTGTTTTTT.

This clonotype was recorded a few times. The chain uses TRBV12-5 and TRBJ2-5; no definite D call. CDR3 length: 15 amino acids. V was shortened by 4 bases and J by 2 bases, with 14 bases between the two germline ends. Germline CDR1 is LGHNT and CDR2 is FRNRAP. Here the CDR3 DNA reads TGTGCTAGTGGTTCACCCCCGGGCCAGCAAGAGACCCAGTACTTC. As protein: CASGSPPGQQETQYF.

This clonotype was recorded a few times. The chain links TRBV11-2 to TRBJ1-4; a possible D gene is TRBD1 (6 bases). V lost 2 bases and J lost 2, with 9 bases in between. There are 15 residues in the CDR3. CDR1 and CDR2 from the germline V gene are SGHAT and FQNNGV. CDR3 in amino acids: CASSLMGGTNEKLFF. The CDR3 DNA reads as TGTGCCAGCAGCTTAATGGGGGGCACTAATGAAAAACTGTTTTTT.

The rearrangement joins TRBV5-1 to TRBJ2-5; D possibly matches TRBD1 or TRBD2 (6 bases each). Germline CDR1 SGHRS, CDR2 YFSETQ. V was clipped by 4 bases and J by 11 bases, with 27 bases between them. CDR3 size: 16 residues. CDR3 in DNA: TGCGCCAGCAGCCTCCCGGGGGCAGCCCTCTACAATGAGCAGTACTTC. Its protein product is CASSLPGAALYNEQYF.

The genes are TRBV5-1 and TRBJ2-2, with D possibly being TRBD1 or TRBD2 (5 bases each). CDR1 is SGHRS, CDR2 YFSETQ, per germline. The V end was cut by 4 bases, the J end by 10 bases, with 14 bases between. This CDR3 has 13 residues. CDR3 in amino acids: CASSVARDEELFF. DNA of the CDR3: TGCGCCAGCAGCGTGGCAAGGGACGAGGAGCTGTTTTTT.

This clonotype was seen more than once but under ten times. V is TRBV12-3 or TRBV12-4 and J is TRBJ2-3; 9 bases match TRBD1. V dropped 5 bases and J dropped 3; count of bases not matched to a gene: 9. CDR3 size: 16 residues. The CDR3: CASSPGTGWGTDTQYF. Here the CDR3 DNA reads TGTGCCAGCAGTCCGGGGACAGGGTGGGGGACAGATACGCAGTATTTT.

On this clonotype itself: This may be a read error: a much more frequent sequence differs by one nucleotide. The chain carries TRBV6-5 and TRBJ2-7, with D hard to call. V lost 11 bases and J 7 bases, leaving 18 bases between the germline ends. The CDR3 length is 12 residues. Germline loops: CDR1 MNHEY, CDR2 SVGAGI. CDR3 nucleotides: TGTGCCTCCAGAGAAACTTACAATGAGCAGTACTTC. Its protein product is CASRETYNEQYF.

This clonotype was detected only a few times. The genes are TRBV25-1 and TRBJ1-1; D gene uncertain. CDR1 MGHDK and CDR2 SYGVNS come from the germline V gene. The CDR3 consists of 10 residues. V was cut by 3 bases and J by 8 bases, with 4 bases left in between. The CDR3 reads CASSDREAFF. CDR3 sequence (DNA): TGTGCCAGCAGTGACAGAGAAGCTTTCTTT.

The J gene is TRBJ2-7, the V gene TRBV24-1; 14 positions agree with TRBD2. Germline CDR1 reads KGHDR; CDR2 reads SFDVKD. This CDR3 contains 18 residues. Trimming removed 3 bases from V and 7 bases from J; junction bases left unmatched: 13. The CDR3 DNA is TGTGCCACCAGTGATGTTGGGGGACTAGCGGGGGACTACAATGAGCAGTACTTC. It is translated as CATSDVGGLAGDYNEQYF.

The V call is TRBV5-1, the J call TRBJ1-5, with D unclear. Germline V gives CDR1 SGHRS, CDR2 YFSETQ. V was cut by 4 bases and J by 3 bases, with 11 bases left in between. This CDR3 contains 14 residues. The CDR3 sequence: CASSVGPNNQPQHF. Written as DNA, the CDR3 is TGCGCCAGCAGCGTTGGACCGAACAATCAGCCCCAGCATTTT.

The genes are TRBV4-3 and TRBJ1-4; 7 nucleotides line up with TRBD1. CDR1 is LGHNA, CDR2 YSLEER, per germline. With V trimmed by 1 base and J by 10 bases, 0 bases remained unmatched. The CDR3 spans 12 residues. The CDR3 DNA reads TGCGCCAGCAGCCAAGGACAGGGAAAACTGTTTTTT. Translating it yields CASSQGQGKLFF.

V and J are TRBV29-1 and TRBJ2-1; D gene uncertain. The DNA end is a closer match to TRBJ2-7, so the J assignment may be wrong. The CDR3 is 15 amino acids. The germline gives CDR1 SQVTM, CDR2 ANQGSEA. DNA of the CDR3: TGCAGCGTTGAAGATCATTCTAGATCTCCTCTCGAGCAGTACTTC. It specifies CSVEDHSRSPLEQYF.

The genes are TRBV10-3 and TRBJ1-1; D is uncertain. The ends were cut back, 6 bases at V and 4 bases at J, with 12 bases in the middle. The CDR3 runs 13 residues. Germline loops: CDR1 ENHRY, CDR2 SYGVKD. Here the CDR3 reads CAIRDKGGTEAFF. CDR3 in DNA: TGTGCCATCAGAGATAAAGGAGGCACTGAAGCTTTCTTT.

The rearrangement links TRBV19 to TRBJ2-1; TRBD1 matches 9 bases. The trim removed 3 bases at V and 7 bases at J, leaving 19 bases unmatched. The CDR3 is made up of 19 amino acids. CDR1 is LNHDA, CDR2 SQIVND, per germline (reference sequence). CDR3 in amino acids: CASSMRGQGLSVAWNEQFF. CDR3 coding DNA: TGTGCCAGTAGTATGAGGGGACAGGGTTTATCGGTAGCCTGGAATGAGCAGTTCTTC.

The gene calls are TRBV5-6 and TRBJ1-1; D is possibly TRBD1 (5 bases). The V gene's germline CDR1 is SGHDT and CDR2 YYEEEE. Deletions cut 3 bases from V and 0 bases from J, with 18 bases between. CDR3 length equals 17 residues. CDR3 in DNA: TGTGCCAGCAGCTCTCGGGGGTACTCAGACTTGAACACTGAAGCTTTCTTT. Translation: CASSSRGYSDLNTEAFF.

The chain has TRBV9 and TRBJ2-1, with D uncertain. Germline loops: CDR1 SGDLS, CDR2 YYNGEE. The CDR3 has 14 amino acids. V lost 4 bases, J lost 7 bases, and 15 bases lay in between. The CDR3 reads CASSPHPELNEQFF. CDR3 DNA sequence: TGTGCCAGCAGCCCCCACCCGGAGTTAAATGAGCAGTTCTTC.

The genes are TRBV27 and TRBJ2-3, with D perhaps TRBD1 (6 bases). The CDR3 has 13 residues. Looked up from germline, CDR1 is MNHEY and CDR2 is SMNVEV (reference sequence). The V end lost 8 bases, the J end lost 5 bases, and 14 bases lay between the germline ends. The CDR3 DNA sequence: TGTGCCAGCGGGGGCCCCGAAGGAGATACGCAGTATTTT. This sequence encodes CASGGPEGDTQYF.

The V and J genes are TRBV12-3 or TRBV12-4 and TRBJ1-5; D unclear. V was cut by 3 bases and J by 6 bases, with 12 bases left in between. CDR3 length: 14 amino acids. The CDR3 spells CASSFRESGQPQHF. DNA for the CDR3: TGTGCCAGCAGTTTTAGGGAGTCAGGTCAGCCCCAGCATTTT.

CDR3 nucleotides: TGTGCCAGCAGTGAATACGGTCGCTACACCTTC. Residues: CASSEYGRYTF. The chain joins TRBV25-1 to TRBJ1-2; D uncertain. Trimming stripped 0 bases from V and 9 bases from J, with 5 bases between. This CDR3 is 11 amino acids long. Per germline, CDR1 MGHDK and CDR2 SYGVNS.

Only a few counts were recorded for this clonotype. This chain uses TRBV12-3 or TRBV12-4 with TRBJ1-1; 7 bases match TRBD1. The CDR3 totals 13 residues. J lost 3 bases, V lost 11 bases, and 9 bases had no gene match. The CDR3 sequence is CAVAGGLDTEAFF. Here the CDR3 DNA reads TGTGCCGTAGCAGGGGGTTTGGACACTGAAGCTTTCTTT.

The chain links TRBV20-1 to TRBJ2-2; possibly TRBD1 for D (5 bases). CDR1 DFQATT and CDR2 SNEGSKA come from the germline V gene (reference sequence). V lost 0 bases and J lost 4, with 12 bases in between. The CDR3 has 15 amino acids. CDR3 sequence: CSARDPKQVTGELFF. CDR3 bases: TGCAGTGCTAGAGACCCGAAACAGGTCACCGGGGAGCTGTTTTTT.